The 30 T cell receptor beta chains listed next were all sequenced from one sample in a study of tumor-infiltrating lymphocytes in primary liver carcinoma. From around 20-30 mg of unsorted bulk tissue, DNA and RNA were co-extracted together. TCR beta cDNA was made from 400 to 600 ng total RNA with a constant-region primer. A slightly modified ARM-PCR protocol with three nested multiplex PCR rounds produced these TCR beta libraries. The first two PCR rounds, roughly 11 cycles each, used TRBV1-TRBV30 forward primers and a C-beta reverse primer. Each CDR3 protein is one row after TCRdb ran MiXCR on the multiplex PCR reads. The sample includes 150,000 to 200,000 distinct CDR3 sequences, approximately 80% of them seen just once. What was sequenced was tumor tissue from primary liver carcinoma. Receptors were obtained from a man aged 40-50 years with primary liver carcinoma and hepatitis B virus infection.

Turning to this clonotype: Because the CDR3 is missing its conserved closing phenylalanine or tryptophan, this is likely a read error. The chain carries TRBV7-9 and TRBJ2-3, with 8 bases lining up with TRBD1. Germline values: CDR1 SEHNR, CDR2 FQNEAQ (reference sequence). The CDR3 runs 15 residues. CDR3: CASSSDRDWADKQYS. The CDR3 nucleotides are TGTGCCAGCAGCTCGGACAGGGACTGGGCAGATAAGCAGTATTCT.

This clonotype was seen ten or more times. The CDR3 end shows no conserved phenylalanine or tryptophan, and so a read error is likely. V usage is TRBV6-5 and J usage is TRBJ2-6; 7 bases are shared with TRBD1. This CDR3 is built from 15 residues. J gave up 0 bases and V 6 bases, and 2 bases lay outside the gene matches. CDR1 is MNHEY and CDR2 is SVGAGI in the germline V gene. The CDR3 DNA reads TGTGCCAGCAGATACAGGGGCTCTGGGGCCAACGTCCTGACTCTC. It encodes CASRYRGSGANVLTL.

This clonotype was observed a single time. This may stem from a read error, because a much larger clone lies one nucleotide away. The CDR3 loop is CASSLGGETEQYF. The CDR3 coding sequence is TGTGCCAGCAGCTTAGGAGGGGAGACCGAGCAGTACTTC. The chain is built from TRBV7-3 and TRBJ2-7; TRBD2 is a possible D gene (6 bases). The CDR3 extends over 13 amino acids. Germline V gives CDR1 SGHTA, CDR2 FQGTGA. The germline V and J ends were trimmed by 2 bases and 6 bases, with 11 bases remaining between them.

Note on this clonotype: A junction boundary mismatches the germline segment, possibly from a read error. V gene TRBV6-5 combines with J gene TRBJ2-1, with D perhaps TRBD2 (6 bases). The CDR3 runs to 17 residues. In germline, CDR1 is MNHEY, CDR2 SVGAGI. CDR3 in amino acids: CASSYSAGWVSYSEQFF. In DNA, the CDR3 is TGTGCCAGCAGTTACTCCGCGGGATGGGTGTCCTACAGTGAGCAGTTCTTC.

This clonotype was seen a single time. The junction does not match germline at one end; this may be a read error. V gene TRBV5-1 combines with J gene TRBJ2-1; TRBD2 aligns across 7 bases. Germline V lookup: CDR1 SGHRS, CDR2 YFSETQ. This CDR3 contains 17 residues. The CDR3 nucleotides are TGCGCCAGCAGCTTTGGTTCGGAGGGAGCGGGGTACAATGAACAGTTATTC. Its translation: CASSFGSEGAGYNEQLF.

With respect to this clonotype: Since no conserved phenylalanine or tryptophan closes the CDR3, a read error is the likely cause. Because the CDR3's place on the DNA is in doubt, the DNA is left out and the CDR3 is given as listed by TCRdb. The chain combines TRBV6-1 with TRBJ2-5; the table's D gene call, TRBD1, was not cross checked with the DNA. Germline CDR1 is MNHNS and CDR2 is SASEGT. The CDR3 has 15 amino acids, counting both end residues. This CDR3 reads CASSENLGGTYEQYL.

This clonotype has ten or more counts. This chain connects TRBV6-4 to TRBJ2-3; D is perhaps TRBD2 (6 bases). CDR3 length: 13 amino acids. Germline V gene sequence: CDR1 MRHNA, CDR2 SNTAGT. V was shortened by 4 bases and J by 1 base, with 6 bases between the two germline ends. CDR3 residues: CASSAGGTDTQYF. The CDR3 coding sequence is TGTGCCAGCAGTGCGGGAGGCACAGATACGCAGTATTTT.

This clonotype was picked up many times. This chain uses TRBV28 with TRBJ2-3, with D perhaps TRBD1 or TRBD2 (5 bases each). Germline CDR1 MDHEN, CDR2 SYDVKM. The CDR3 is 13 amino acids. V shed 2 bases and J shed 4 bases, with 7 bases lying between them. CDR3 region: CASSLQGPDTQYF. Written as DNA, the CDR3 is TGTGCCAGCAGTTTACAGGGACCAGATACGCAGTATTTT.

This clonotype was counted only a few times. The chain is built from TRBV7-6 and TRBJ2-1; D is unclear. The V gene lost 6 bases and the J gene lost 5 bases, with 5 bases spanning the gap. Germline V gene data show CDR1 as SGHVS and CDR2 as FNYEAQ. The CDR3 is made up of 11 amino acids. The CDR3 sequence is CASRGHNEQFF. CDR3 coding DNA: TGTGCCAGCAGGGGTCACAATGAGCAGTTCTTC.

The rearrangement joins TRBV6-2 or TRBV6-3 to TRBJ2-7, with D hard to call. This CDR3 has 13 amino acids. Germline loops: CDR1 MNHEY, CDR2 SVGEGT. V was shortened by 10 bases and J by 6 bases, with 19 bases between the two germline ends. This chain's CDR3 is CAKSYGPATEQYF. The CDR3 DNA follows: TGTGCCAAGAGTTACGGACCAGCAACCGAGCAGTACTTC.

This clonotype was counted a single time. Relative to the germline gene, one junction end is altered; a read error may explain this. This chain links TRBV5-1 with TRBJ2-3; possibly TRBD2 for D (5 bases). Germline CDR1 reads SGHRS; CDR2 reads YFSETQ. The CDR3 extends over 18 amino acids. The CDR3 DNA is TGCGCCGGCAGCTTTGGACTCCGACTGGAAACCCTAATAGATACGCAGTATTTT. This translates into CAGSFGLRLETLIDTQYF.

This clonotype was picked up many times. The rearrangement joins TRBV6-2 or TRBV6-3 to TRBJ1-5; 7 bases map to TRBD1. Germline trimming cut 7 bases from V and 6 bases from J; bases unmatched to any gene: 6. Germline V CDR1 and CDR2: MNHEY, SVGEGT. The CDR3 loop spans 13 amino acids. The CDR3 coding sequence is TGTGCCAGCACCCTCGGGGACAGTCAGCCCCAGCATTTT. It codes for CASTLGDSQPQHF.

The chain links TRBV4-3 to TRBJ2-1, with TRBD2 matching over 11 bases. This CDR3 spans 16 amino acids. The junction had 8 bases not matched to a gene; V was cut back by 3 bases and J by 7 bases. Per germline, CDR1 LGHNA and CDR2 YSLEER. CDR3 loop: CASSHHGTSGSNEQFF. Here the CDR3 DNA reads TGCGCCAGCAGCCACCACGGGACTAGCGGAAGTAATGAGCAGTTCTTC.

CDR3: CASSPRGNLNGGYTF. CDR3 coding DNA: TGTGCCAGCAGCCCGAGGGGGAATCTCAACGGTGGCTACACCTTC. The chain has TRBV4-2 and TRBJ1-2; TRBD1 might be the D (6 bases). In germline, CDR1 is LGHNA, CDR2 YNFKEQ. Trimming left V 4 bases short and J 7 bases short, with 19 bases between. This CDR3 contains 15 residues.

Note on this clonotype: Its ends do not fully match the called genes, so a read error is possible. The J gene is TRBJ2-3, the V gene TRBV14, with D possibly TRBD1 on 5 matching bases. This CDR3 comprises 13 residues. Per the germline V gene, CDR1 is SGHDN and CDR2 is FVKESK. CDR3 protein: CATSLNRSDTQYF. The CDR3 coding sequence is TGTGCCACCAGCCTAAACAGGTCAGATACGCAGTATTTT. Based on the CDR3 plus reference TRBV14 and TRBJ2-3, the full variable domain is EAGVTQFPSHSVIEKGQTVTLRCDPISGHDNLYWYRRVMGKEIKFLLHFVKESKQDESGMPNNRFLAERTGGTYSTLKVQPAELEDSGVYFCATSLNRSDTQYFGPGTRLTVL.

The chain carries TRBV12-3 or TRBV12-4 and TRBJ1-5, with TRBD1 matching over 9 bases. The CDR3 is made up of 16 amino acids. CDR3 sequence (DNA): TGTTCCCGCAGTCCCTTAGGACAGGGGAGGGCTCAGCCCCAGCATTTT. It codes for CSRSPLGQGRAQPQHF.

With regard to this clonotype: At one boundary the junction diverges from the germline segment, which might be a read error. The chain's CDR3 is CASTGLAGSSETQYF. For the CDR3, the DNA is TGTGCCAGCACTGGACTAGCTGGGAGTTCGGAGACCCAATACTTC. This sequence joins TRBV6-1 and TRBJ2-5; 8 bases are a match to TRBD2. The CDR3 totals 15 residues. The germline gives CDR1 MNHNS, CDR2 SASEGT.

This clonotype was observed many times. The rearrangement links TRBV14 to TRBJ2-7; weak D call: TRBD1 (5 bases). Germline CDR1 reads SGHDN; CDR2 reads FVKESK. Between the trimmed V and J ends, which lost 3 bases and 2 bases, there was a span of 17 bases. The CDR3 sequence is 16 residues long. CDR3 nucleotide sequence: TGTGCCAGCAGCCATCCAAAGGGGCGGACGACCTACGAGCAGTACTTC. Amino acids: CASSHPKGRTTYEQYF.

Worth noting for this clonotype: A read error is likely, as this CDR3 ends without the conserved phenylalanine or tryptophan. The J gene is TRBJ2-7, the V gene TRBV7-8, with D tentatively TRBD2 (5 bases). The CDR3 length is 13 residues. Germline lookup yields CDR1 SGHVS and CDR2 FQNEAQ. Trimming shortened V by 6 bases and J by 7 bases, and 16 bases separated the two germline ends. CDR3 region: CASRLTLDYEQYS. The CDR3, as DNA: TGTGCCAGCAGGTTGACTCTCGACTATGAGCAGTACTCC.

The chain joins TRBV11-3 to TRBJ1-1; D is undetermined. This CDR3 is built from 13 residues. Trimming pared 10 bases from V and 1 base from J, leaving 13 bases between. The germline V gene has CDR1 SGHNT and CDR2 YENEEA. Here the CDR3 reads CANRRAQNTEAFF. DNA for the CDR3: TGTGCCAATAGGAGGGCACAGAACACTGAAGCTTTCTTT.

Many counts were recorded for this clonotype. The chain links TRBV5-4 to TRBJ2-5; TRBD1 matches at 9 bases. V shed 6 bases, J shed 1 base, and the junction held 10 bases outside the gene matches. There are 16 residues in the CDR3. Germline lookup yields CDR1 SGHNT and CDR2 YYREEE (reference sequence). CDR3 sequence: CASTNPRDRAQETQYF. The CDR3, as DNA: TGTGCCAGCACTAACCCCCGGGACAGGGCCCAAGAGACCCAGTACTTC.

On this clonotype itself: Sequence at one end of the junction differs from germline and may be a read error. V gene TRBV7-3 combines with J gene TRBJ2-1; 7 bases map to TRBD2. This CDR3 spans 15 amino acids. Germline CDR1 reads SGHTA; CDR2 reads FQGTGA. The CDR3 region is CASSLQSGKYNEHFF. DNA of the CDR3: TGTGCCAGCAGCTTACAGAGCGGGAAATACAATGAGCATTTCTTC.

As concerns this clonotype: A read error may produce the germline difference seen at one junction end. This sequence joins TRBV11-2 and TRBJ2-3; possible D gene TRBD1, 5 bases. Per germline, CDR1 SGHAT and CDR2 FQNNGV. CDR3 length: 13 amino acids. CDR3 bases: TGTGCGAGCAGCTTCCCAGGGCCAGATACGCGGTATTTT. It translates to CASSFPGPDTRYF.

This clonotype was observed a few times. The chain employs TRBV11-3 and TRBJ2-7, with D hard to call. The V gene's germline CDR1 is SGHNT and CDR2 YENEEA. This CDR3 spans 14 amino acids. Trimming shortened V by 5 bases and J by 3 bases, and 14 bases separated the two germline ends. Here the CDR3 reads CASSLGDGDYEQYF. In nucleotides, the CDR3 is TGTGCCAGCAGCCTTGGAGATGGGGACTACGAGCAGTACTTC.

Of note for this clonotype: A read error may account for a junction end that differs from germline. V and J are TRBV11-3 and TRBJ2-1; D is undetermined. The CDR3 sequence is 12 residues long. Germline assignment: CDR1 SGHNT and CDR2 YENEEA. This chain's CDR3 is CASGLNANERFF. As DNA, the CDR3 is TGTGCCAGCGGCTTAAATGCCAATGAGCGATTCTTC.

In regard to this clonotype: One junction end does not reproduce the germline sequence, and a read error may be involved. The chain combines TRBV4-1 with TRBJ2-5; TRBD1 aligns across 7 bases. The V gene's germline CDR1 is MGHRA and CDR2 YSYEKL. The CDR3 runs to 18 residues. The CDR3 DNA is TGCGCCAACAGCCAAACGCAACAGGGGCTGAGGTCCCAAGAGACCCAGTACTTC. It translates to CANSQTQQGLRSQETQYF.

Note on this clonotype: Its ends do not fully match the called genes, so a read error is possible. This chain joins TRBV6-1 and TRBJ1-4; D may be TRBD1 (5 bases). Germline values: CDR1 MNHNS, CDR2 SASEGT. The CDR3 is 16 amino acids. The CDR3 DNA is TGTGCCAGCAGTGAACCGGGGGTTGCAACTAATGAAATACTGTTTTTT. Amino acids: CASSEPGVATNEILFF.

This sequence joins TRBV4-2 and TRBJ2-7; tentatively, D is TRBD2 (5 bases). Germline CDR1 and CDR2: LGHNA and YNFKEQ. CDR3 length equals 15 residues. Trimming took off 5 bases at V and 4 bases at J, with 18 bases between the two ends. The CDR3 reads CASSKGTGSQYEQYF. CDR3 sequence (DNA): TGTGCCAGCAGCAAAGGCACGGGGTCTCAGTACGAGCAGTACTTC.

In the case of this clonotype: A much bigger clone sits one base away, suggesting this may be a read error. This chain joins TRBV5-1 and TRBJ2-7, with D uncertain. Germline CDR1 is SGHRS and CDR2 is YFSETQ. This CDR3 region has 11 residues. Trimming left V 4 bases short and J 7 bases short, with 9 bases between. Written as DNA, the CDR3 is TGCGCCAGCAGCGATGGGTGGGAGCAGTACTTC. This gives the protein CASSDGWEQYF.

Comment on this clonotype: Given a much more abundant clone one base away, this may be a read error. This chain uses TRBV7-9 with TRBJ1-1; 7 bases fit TRBD1. Germline assignment: CDR1 SEHNR and CDR2 FQNEAQ (reference sequence). The CDR3 is 15 residues long. Trimming at V came to 2 bases and at J to 4 bases, leaving 7 bases not matched to a gene. This chain's CDR3 is CASSLPTGMSTEAFF. The CDR3 DNA reads as TGTGCCAGCAGCTTACCGACAGGGATGAGCACTGAAGCTTTCTTT. Based on the CDR3 plus reference TRBV7-9 and TRBJ1-1, the full variable domain is DTGVSQNPRHKITKRGQNVTFRCDPISEHNRLYWYRQTLGQGPEFLTYFQNEAQLEKSRLLSDRFSAERPKGSFSTLEIQRTEQGDSAMYLCASSLPTGMSTEAFFGQGTRLTVV.